The source of this T cell receptor beta chain is a study of graft-versus-host responses after intestinal transplantation. Study-wide context: Once they had received anti-thymocyte globulin induction, all recipients took tacrolimus and steroids for roughly three years. Study-wide points: The marrow of recipients harbored GvH clones, and ileum or blood showed some of them first. GvH clone levels peaked in circulation, and this peak was associated with early post-transplant HvG declines.

The table came from immunoSEQ multiplex PCR; TCRdb's copy has only in-frame clones and leaves some out. The sample lists 7,800 or so clones; around 30% were seen once. The authors sorted proliferating CFSE-low CD3+CD4+ and CD3+CD8+ responders after the reaction. This CDR3 spans 16 amino acids. Trimming took 4 bases from V and 4 from J; bases not matched to a gene: 11. CDR1 is SGDLS, CDR2 YYNGEE, per germline. The clonotype was recovered from a human patient who was an organ donor for intestinal transplantation. This rearrangement joins TRBV9 to TRBJ1-2, with 9 bases lining up with TRBD1. The specimen was alloreactive CD4+ T cells from a mixed lymphocyte reaction culture, collected before transplantation. Subset specified: CFSE-low proliferating T cells sorted from approximately 6-day pre-transplant mixed lymphocyte reaction (GvH or HvG direction). Here the CDR3 DNA reads TGTGCCAGCAGCCCCTCAGGGACAGGGAACCCCTATGGCTACACCTTC. Translating gives CASSPSGTGNPYGYTF.